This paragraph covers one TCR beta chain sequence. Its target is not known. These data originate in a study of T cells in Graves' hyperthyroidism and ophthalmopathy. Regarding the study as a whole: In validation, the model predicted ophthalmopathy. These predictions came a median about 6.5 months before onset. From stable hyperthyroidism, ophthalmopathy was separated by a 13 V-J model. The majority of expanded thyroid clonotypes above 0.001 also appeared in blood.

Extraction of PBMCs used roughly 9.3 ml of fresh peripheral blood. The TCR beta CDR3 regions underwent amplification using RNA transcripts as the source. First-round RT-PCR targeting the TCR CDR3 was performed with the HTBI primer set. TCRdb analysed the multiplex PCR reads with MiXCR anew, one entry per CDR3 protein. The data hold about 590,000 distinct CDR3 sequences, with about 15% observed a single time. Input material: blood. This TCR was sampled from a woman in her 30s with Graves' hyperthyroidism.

CDR3 in amino acids: CASSFRQPGQPQHF. In DNA, the CDR3 is TGTGCCAGCAGCTTTCGACAGCCAGGTCAGCCCCAGCATTTT. The J gene is TRBJ1-5, the V gene TRBV5-6, with a weak D call TRBD1 (5 bases). Germline V CDR1 and CDR2: SGHDT, YYEEEE. The germline V and J ends were trimmed by 2 bases and 6 bases, with 12 bases remaining between them. The CDR3 extends over 14 amino acids.